The T cell receptor (beta chain) under discussion was sequenced for a study of cytomegalovirus exposure and HLA in healthy donors. On the study more broadly: Samples from HLA-typed donors yielded about 85 million unique TCRs in an early data release.

The CDR3 runs 15 residues. V lost 2 bases to trimming and J lost 11 bases; unmatched junction nucleotides: 10. Germline values: CDR1 SGHTA, CDR2 FQGNSA. Primers for the PCR totalled 60 Vbeta and 13 Jbeta. The data were produced by immunoSEQ multiplex PCR, yet TCRdb's version contains in-frame clones alone and is incomplete. The table records just over 200,000 clones, 55% to 75% of them present only once. General study results and limits: The Asian-associated ancestry cluster reportedly had fewer N-insertions than the approximately 690-donor mean in a later analysis. Cytomegalovirus status was reportedly diagnosed by the classifier with high specificity and sensitivity. Analysis performed later found around 15,000 TCR beta sequences associated with HLA alleles at 0.05 false discovery rate.

Concerning this clone: Its antigen remains unknown.

The rearrangement links TRBV7-2 to TRBJ2-5; 11 nucleotides match TRBD2. The specimen was PBMCs. The sequence was obtained from a man aged 40-49 years in good health and CMV-seropositive. The CDR3: CASSLLAGGKGEQYF. The CDR3, as DNA: TGTGCCAGCAGCTTACTAGCGGGGGGAAAGGGGGAGCAGTACTTC.